The 32 T cell receptor beta chains in this list originate from one sample, sequenced in a study of CD8+CD57+ T cells in acquired aplastic anemia. Genomic DNA was employed as the template in profiling TCR beta VDJ and CDR3. TCRdb redid the calling of the reads with MiXCR, one entry per CDR3 protein. The sample contains 33,000 or so distinct CDR3 sequences, about 77% of which appear only once. Material: sorted CD4+, CD8+, or CD8+CD57+ T cells (not recorded which) from PBMCs. Receptors originate from a human donor in good health, serving as a control.

The chain couples TRBV25-1 to TRBJ2-7; 7 bases map to TRBD1. Germline V lookup: CDR1 MGHDK, CDR2 SYGVNS. V shed 8 bases, J shed 3 bases, and the junction held 7 bases outside the gene matches. The CDR3 sequence is 13 residues long. CDR3 in DNA: TGTGCCAGCGGTTTGACAGGGAACTACGAGCAGTACTTC. It is translated as CASGLTGNYEQYF.

The chain combines TRBV7-2 with TRBJ2-7; tentative D call: TRBD2 (5 bases). Looked up from germline, CDR1 is SGHTA and CDR2 is FQGNSA. The V end was cut by 1 base, the J end by 2 bases, with 12 bases between. The length of the CDR3 is 15 residues. The CDR3 loop reads CASSLGRTSTYEQYF. DNA for the CDR3: TGTGCCAGCAGCTTAGGGAGGACTTCAACCTACGAGCAGTACTTC. The whole variable domain, filled in from reference TRBV7-2 and TRBJ2-7, reads GAGVSQSPSNKVTEKGKDVELRCDPISGHTALYWYRQSLGQGLEFLIYFQGNSAPDKSGLPSDRFSAERTGGSVSTLTIQRTQQEDSAVYLCASSLGRTSTYEQYFGPGTRLTVT.

The rearrangement links TRBV7-2 to TRBJ1-2; D call uncertain. This CDR3 is 16 amino acids long. The germline V and J ends were trimmed by 0 bases and 0 bases, with 11 bases remaining between them. Germline V gene lookup returns CDR1 SGHTA and CDR2 FQGNSA. The CDR3 region is CASSLAGNWANYGYTF. The CDR3 region has the DNA TGTGCCAGCAGCTTAGCGGGTAATTGGGCTAACTATGGCTACACCTTC.

In this sample, this clonotype turned up a few times. The chain recombines TRBV7-6 with TRBJ2-5; the D call may be TRBD1 or TRBD2 (6 bases each). This CDR3 has 15 residues. Germline lookup yields CDR1 SGHVS and CDR2 FNYEAQ. V lost 5 bases and J lost 5, with 18 bases in between. The CDR3 DNA sequence: TGTGCCAGCAGCCCGCGTTGGGGGGCCGGGGAGACCCAGTACTTC. This codes for CASSPRWGAGETQYF.

V and J are TRBV25-1 and TRBJ1-5; D may be TRBD1 (5 bases). Germline CDR1 reads MGHDK; CDR2 reads SYGVNS. The CDR3 consists of 16 residues. With 1 base removed from V and 11 bases from J, the gap between germline ends came to 21 bases. The CDR3 region is CASSESFVRIIRAQHF. In nucleotides, the CDR3 is TGTGCCAGCAGTGAATCATTCGTACGCATAATCAGGGCCCAGCATTTT.

The V and J genes are TRBV6-2 or TRBV6-3 and TRBJ2-4, with 12 positions matching TRBD2. The CDR3 runs 18 residues. V dropped 2 bases and J dropped 0; count of bases not matched to a gene: 5. Germline V lookup: CDR1 MNHEY, CDR2 SVGEGT. CDR3 coding DNA: TGTGCCAGCAGTTACCCGACTAGCGGGGGCGAAGCCAAAAACATTCAGTACTTC. Translating gives CASSYPTSGGEAKNIQYF.

CDR3 in DNA: TGTGCCAGCAGCTTAGGACAGGGGGTACCCGGGGCCAACGTCCTGACTTTC. This translates into CASSLGQGVPGANVLTF. This chain connects TRBV11-1 to TRBJ2-6, with 9 positions matching TRBD1. This CDR3 comprises 17 residues. V gave up 1 base and J gave up 4 bases; unmatched junction bases: 5. Germline V gives CDR1 SGHAT, CDR2 FQDESV (reference sequence).

With respect to this clonotype: Sequence at one end of the junction differs from germline and may be a read error. V gene TRBV9 combines with J gene TRBJ1-2; TRBD1 agrees at 7 bases. The CDR3 covers 14 residues. Germline CDR1 and CDR2: SGDLS and YYNGEE. In DNA, the CDR3 is TGTGCCAGTAGCGTTGTAGACAGGGACTATGGCTACACCTTC. Protein product: CASSVVDRDYGYTF.

The chain is built from TRBV10-1 and TRBJ2-1; 9 bases align to TRBD1. The CDR3 sequence is 18 residues long. The germline V gene has CDR1 WNHNN and CDR2 SYGVQD (reference sequence). V lost 3 bases to trimming and J lost 3 bases; unmatched junction nucleotides: 12. This CDR3 reads CASSDGPTGTGYYNEQFF. The CDR3 bases are TGCGCCAGCAGTGATGGACCGACCGGGACAGGGTACTACAATGAGCAGTTCTTC.

This clonotype was found once. One junction end does not reproduce the germline sequence, and a read error may be involved. The chain couples TRBV4-3 to TRBJ1-6; D might be TRBD1 (6 bases). This CDR3 contains 15 residues. Germline values: CDR1 LGHNA, CDR2 YSLEER. This CDR3 is CASSQDRDKNSPPHF. For the CDR3, the DNA is TGCGCCAGCAGCCAGGACAGAGACAAGAATTCACCCCCCCACTTT.

The V gene is TRBV19, the J gene TRBJ1-2; 7 bases agree with TRBD1. CDR1 and CDR2 (germline): LNHDA, SQIVND (reference sequence). The CDR3 has 14 residues. V shed 9 bases, J shed 5 bases, and the junction held 12 bases outside the gene matches. The CDR3 nucleotides are TGTGCCAGCAGTCCTCAGACAGGGATGTATGGCTACACCTTC. The encoded protein is CASSPQTGMYGYTF.

The chain combines TRBV4-1 with TRBJ2-7; TRBD2 aligns across 9 bases. Unmatched junction bases numbered 6, after V lost 0 bases and J lost 6 bases. Germline V gives CDR1 MGHRA, CDR2 YSYEKL. The CDR3 has 15 amino acids. The CDR3 DNA is TGCGCCAGCAGCCAAGAGACGGCGGGGGGGCGCGAGCAGTACTTC. Amino acid sequence: CASSQETAGGREQYF.

Concerning this clonotype: Sequence at one end of the junction differs from germline and may be a read error. This chain joins TRBV29-1 and TRBJ2-1; possibly TRBD1 for D (5 bases). The germline V gene has CDR1 SQVTM and CDR2 ANQGSEA. This CDR3 contains 9 residues. The CDR3 nucleotides are TGCAGCGTTGAAGATCAGGGCAGCTTC. It translates to CSVEDQGSF.

As regards this clonotype: Germline and junction disagree at one end, which may indicate a read error. The chain has TRBV19 and TRBJ2-6; TRBD1 matches at 7 bases. The germline CDR1 and CDR2 sequences are LNHDA and SQIVND (reference sequence). The CDR3 is 15 residues long. The CDR3 bases are TGCGCCAGTAGTGCCACAGGGGCTGGGGCCAACGTCCTGACTTTC. It yields the protein CASSATGAGANVLTF.

This clonotype was observed many times. One junction end does not reproduce the germline sequence, and a read error may be involved. V gene TRBV12-3 or TRBV12-4 combines with J gene TRBJ1-2; 7 bases line up with TRBD1. CDR3 length equals 11 residues. CDR3 DNA: TGTGCCAGCAGCTCCTCCTGGGACAGCTCCTTC. As protein: CASSSSWDSSF.

This clonotype was picked up one time. An end of the junction does not agree with germline; a read error may underlie this. The chain uses TRBV20-1 and TRBJ2-7; D possibly uses TRBD1 or TRBD2 (5 bases each). Germline V gene data show CDR1 as DFQATT and CDR2 as SNEGSKA (reference sequence). The CDR3 totals 15 residues. This CDR3 reads CSAQVGDLFRSEQHF. In DNA, the CDR3 is TGCAGTGCGCAAGTGGGGGATTTGTTCAGGAGCGAGCAGCACTTC.

The genes are TRBV2 and TRBJ2-5, with no clear D. Trimming left V 6 bases short and J 5 bases short, with 16 bases between. The CDR3 extends over 14 amino acids. Germline assignment: CDR1 SNHLY and CDR2 FYNNEI. CDR3 coding DNA: TGTGCCAGCAGCGAGGTATTGAGTAGGGAGACCCAGTACTTC. This codes for CASSEVLSRETQYF.

The CDR3 nucleotides are TGTGCCAGCAGCGACGGCCCAAACACCATATATTTT. It is translated as CASSDGPNTIYF. This chain links TRBV11-2 with TRBJ1-3, with no clear D. The CDR3 runs to 12 residues. Trimming shortened V by 5 bases and J by 6 bases, and 8 bases separated the two germline ends. Germline-derived CDR1 and CDR2 are SGHAT and FQNNGV.

The chain carries TRBV2 and TRBJ2-1; tentatively, D is TRBD1 (5 bases). Germline lookup yields CDR1 SNHLY and CDR2 FYNNEI. This CDR3 has 14 amino acids. V was clipped by 3 bases and J by 7 bases, with 13 bases between them. CDR3 amino acids: CASSDVGRQNEQFF. The CDR3 bases are TGTGCCAGCAGTGATGTAGGTCGACAGAATGAGCAGTTCTTC.

This clonotype was counted between two and nine times. This rearrangement joins TRBV12-3 or TRBV12-4 to TRBJ2-1; no clear D gene. The length of the CDR3 is 11 residues. The germline V and J ends were trimmed by 8 bases and 10 bases, with 12 bases remaining between them. The CDR3 DNA follows: TGTGCCAGCTCCCTGGAAAGGGAGCAGTTCTTC. It yields the protein CASSLEREQFF.

The gene calls are TRBV10-3 and TRBJ2-1, with D hard to call. CDR1 ENHRY and CDR2 SYGVKD come from the germline V gene. The CDR3 extends over 13 amino acids. Trimming took 0 bases from V and 9 from J, leaving 9 bases between them. CDR3 in amino acids: CAISESEAIEQFF. DNA for the CDR3: TGTGCCATCAGTGAGTCAGAGGCTATTGAGCAGTTCTTC.

In its sample, this clonotype ranks as medium-sized. This sequence joins TRBV19 and TRBJ1-1; tentative D call: TRBD1 (6 bases). Germline V lookup: CDR1 LNHDA, CDR2 SQIVND (reference sequence). Trimming removed 4 bases at V and 0 bases at J, with 9 bases between. The CDR3 consists of 14 residues. CDR3 region: CASSTGQLNTEAFF. CDR3 DNA sequence: TGTGCCAGTAGTACTGGACAGTTGAACACTGAAGCTTTCTTT.

The sample holds a few counts of this clonotype. The chain uses TRBV7-3 and TRBJ1-1; D gene unclear. Deletions cut 1 base from V and 1 base from J, with 4 bases between. The germline V gene encodes CDR1 SGHTA and CDR2 FQGTGA. The CDR3 is 13 amino acids. CDR3 nucleotide sequence: TGTGCCAGCAGCTTAAGGGAGAACACTGAAGCTTTCTTT. Its protein product is CASSLRENTEAFF. Drawing the rest from reference TRBV7-3 and TRBJ1-1, the complete variable domain is GAGVSQTPSNKVTEKGKYVELRCDPISGHTALYWYRQSLGQGPEFLIYFQGTGAADDSGLPNDRFFAVRPEGSVSTLKIQRTERGDSAVYLCASSLRENTEAFFGQGTRLTVV.

V and J are TRBV29-1 and TRBJ2-3, with 7 bases fitting TRBD2. The CDR3 is 15 amino acids. Unmatched junction bases numbered 9, after V lost 4 bases and J lost 2 bases. Germline assignment: CDR1 SQVTM and CDR2 ANQGSEA. The CDR3 region has the DNA TGCAGCGTTGGCCTCAGCGGGGCAGCCACAGATACGCAGTATTTT. Its protein is CSVGLSGAATDTQYF.

The CDR3 nucleotides are TGTGCCAGCAGTTCCCCGGGACAGGGATCCAATGAGCAGTTCTTC. Translating it yields CASSSPGQGSNEQFF. The chain has TRBV11-1 and TRBJ2-1, with 9 bases identical to TRBD1. This CDR3 comprises 15 residues. CDR1 and CDR2 from the germline V gene are SGHAT and FQDESV (reference sequence). The ends lost 6 bases at V and 6 bases at J; junction bases unmatched: 9. The full variable domain, rest sourced from reference TRBV11-1 and TRBJ2-1, is EAEVAQSPRYKITEKSQAVAFWCDPISGHATLYWYRQILGQGPELLVQFQDESVVDDSQLPKDRFSAERLKGVDSTLKIQPAELGDSAMYLCASSSPGQGSNEQFFGPGTRLTVL.

The chain links TRBV2 to TRBJ2-1, with 7 bases fitting TRBD2. V trimming: 8 bases; J trimming: 6 bases; junction bases outside the gene matches: 4. This CDR3 region has 12 residues. CDR1 and CDR2 from the germline V gene are SNHLY and FYNNEI. CDR3 loop: CASPPGGNEQFF. CDR3 nucleotide sequence: TGTGCCAGCCCCCCGGGAGGCAATGAGCAGTTCTTC.

This clonotype was detected a few times. J is TRBJ2-7 and V is TRBV24-1, with D possibly being TRBD1 (7 bases). Trimming removed 9 bases from V and 9 bases from J, with 23 bases in between. The CDR3 sequence is 14 residues long. Per the germline V gene, CDR1 is KGHDR and CDR2 is SFDVKD. The CDR3, as DNA: TGTGCCACCTCCCCTCGGACAGGAGGGGCCGGGCAGTACTTC. Amino acids: CATSPRTGGAGQYF.

The genes are TRBV15 and TRBJ1-1; tentative D call: TRBD1 (6 bases). Trimming removed 2 bases at V and 8 bases at J, with 9 bases between. Germline V lookup: CDR1 LNHNV, CDR2 YYDKDF (reference sequence). This CDR3 comprises 12 residues. CDR3 sequence (DNA): TGTGCCACCAGCAGACGGGACATAGAAGCTTTCTTT. The encoded protein is CATSRRDIEAFF.

The chain links TRBV15 to TRBJ1-6; 7 nucleotides match TRBD1. The germline V gene encodes CDR1 LNHNV and CDR2 YYDKDF (reference sequence). The V and J ends lost 3 bases and 7 bases, in that order; junction bases with no gene match: 3. The CDR3 is 14 amino acids. The chain's CDR3 is CATSSETGNSPLHF. In DNA form, the CDR3 reads TGTGCCACCAGCAGCGAGACAGGGAATTCACCCCTCCACTTT.

This clonotype was seen only once. This chain joins TRBV9 and TRBJ2-7, with 11 bases fitting TRBD2. This CDR3 has 16 residues. J gave up 3 bases and V 3 bases, and 8 bases lay outside the gene matches. From germline, CDR1 is SGDLS and CDR2 YYNGEE. CDR3 region: CASSEFSGGAFYEQYF. The CDR3 region has the DNA TGTGCCAGCAGCGAATTTAGCGGGGGGGCCTTCTACGAGCAGTACTTC.

The CDR3 sequence: CSAGGAIQETQYF. The DNA of the CDR3 is TGCAGTGCCGGAGGAGCGATCCAAGAGACCCAGTACTTC. V gene TRBV20-1 combines with J gene TRBJ2-5; D is perhaps TRBD2 (5 bases). Germline-derived CDR1 and CDR2 are DFQATT and SNEGSKA (reference sequence). The CDR3 length is 13 residues. V lost 6 bases and J lost 1, with 12 bases in between.

The CDR3 nucleotides are TGTGCCAGCAGCCCTGGCTGGGGTTCTAACTATGGCTACACCTTC. As protein: CASSPGWGSNYGYTF. This sequence joins TRBV5-6 and TRBJ1-2; D unclear. V lost 4 bases and J lost 0, with 13 bases in between. Germline CDR1 and CDR2: SGHDT and YYEEEE. CDR3 length: 15 amino acids.